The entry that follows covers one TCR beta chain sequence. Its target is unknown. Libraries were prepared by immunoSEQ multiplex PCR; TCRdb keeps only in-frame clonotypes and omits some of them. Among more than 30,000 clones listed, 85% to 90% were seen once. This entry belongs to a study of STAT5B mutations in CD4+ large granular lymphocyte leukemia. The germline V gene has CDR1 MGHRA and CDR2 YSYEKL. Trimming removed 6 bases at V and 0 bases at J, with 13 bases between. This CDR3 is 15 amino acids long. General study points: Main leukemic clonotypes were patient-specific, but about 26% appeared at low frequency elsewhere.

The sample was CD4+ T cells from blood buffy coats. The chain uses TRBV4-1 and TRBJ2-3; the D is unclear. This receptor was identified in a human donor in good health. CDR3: CASRPTFASTDTQYF. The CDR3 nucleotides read TGCGCCAGCAGGCCGACATTCGCAAGCACAGATACGCAGTATTTT.